Shown below are 30 T cell receptor beta chains from a single sample sequenced in a study of shared clonotypes between healthy human individuals. Repertoires were generated with immunoSEQ multiplex PCR, while TCRdb's copy carries only in-frame clones and drops some. The table records approximately 320,000 clones, approximately 74% of them present only once. What was sequenced was memory CD4+ T cells sorted from blood. Subset given: CD45RA-negative fraction. The receptors here all came from a man aged 25 to 45 in good health.

The chain carries TRBV28 and TRBJ2-3; D possibly corresponds to TRBD1 (6 bases). Trimming removed 8 bases from V and 3 bases from J, with 18 bases in between. This CDR3 has 15 amino acids. Germline V gene lookup returns CDR1 MDHEN and CDR2 SYDVKM. DNA of the CDR3: TGTGCCAGCGGGATGAGGGGGTGGGAAACAGATACGCAGTATTTT. Amino acids: CASGMRGWETDTQYF.

This clone was counted a few times. V and J are TRBV28 and TRBJ2-7; D is possibly TRBD1 (5 bases). The V gene lost 7 bases and the J gene lost 9 bases, with 28 bases spanning the gap. Per germline, CDR1 MDHEN and CDR2 SYDVKM. The CDR3 extends over 16 amino acids. This chain's CDR3 is CASTPKLRAGLRAQYF. CDR3 coding DNA: TGTGCCAGCACCCCTAAACTCAGGGCAGGGCTAAGAGCGCAGTACTTC.

This clone turned up a few times. The chain carries TRBV25-1 and TRBJ2-4, with D possibly TRBD1 on 5 matching bases. CDR3 size: 14 residues. Germline V gene data show CDR1 as MGHDK and CDR2 as SYGVNS. Deletions cut 4 bases from V and 8 bases from J, with 15 bases between. Here the CDR3 DNA reads TGTGCCAGCAGTGCCAGGGCTCTCGTGGACATTCAGTACTTC. Translated: CASSARALVDIQYF.

The chain links TRBV5-3 to TRBJ2-1; the match to TRBD2 covers 7 bases. TRBV5-3 counts as an open reading frame of uncertain function. The CDR3 runs to 17 residues. Germline trimming cut 0 bases from V and 6 bases from J; bases unmatched to any gene: 12. The CDR3, as DNA: TGTGCCAGAAGCTTGGGCCCCAGGGCGGGAGTACGCAATGAGCAGTTCTTC. Translated, it gives CARSLGPRAGVRNEQFF.

The chain has TRBV4-1 and TRBJ2-5; D perhaps matches TRBD2 (5 bases). Trimming left V 0 bases short and J 5 bases short, with 13 bases between. The CDR3 is 15 residues long. Germline CDR1 MGHRA, CDR2 YSYEKL. The CDR3: CASSQEGRGGETQYF. The CDR3 coding sequence is TGCGCCAGCAGCCAAGAGGGCCGCGGCGGGGAGACCCAGTACTTC.

This clone showed up many times. V is TRBV15 and J is TRBJ2-5; 7 bases are shared with TRBD1. Germline CDR1 is LNHNV and CDR2 is YYDKDF (reference sequence). This CDR3 spans 14 amino acids. V trimming: 4 bases; J trimming: 1 base; junction bases outside the gene matches: 3. DNA of the CDR3: TGTGCCACCAGCAAAGGGGGCAGCCAAGAGACCCAGTACTTC. Translating it yields CATSKGGSQETQYF.

The chain joins TRBV7-9 to TRBJ2-7; possibly TRBD1 for D (6 bases). Germline lookup yields CDR1 SEHNR and CDR2 FQNEAQ (reference sequence). The CDR3 has 15 residues. Trimming cost V 4 bases and J 2 bases, with 15 bases left between them. Here the CDR3 reads CASSYPVGQTYEQYF. The CDR3 nucleotides read TGTGCCAGCAGCTACCCCGTAGGACAGACCTACGAGCAGTACTTC.

This clone occurred a few times. Distinct nucleotide sequences in the sample also encode this CDR3. V gene TRBV20-1 combines with J gene TRBJ2-3; D gene unclear. Germline-derived CDR1 and CDR2 are DFQATT and SNEGSKA (reference sequence). Deletions cut 5 bases from V and 4 bases from J, with 1 base between. The CDR3 consists of 9 residues. CDR3 residues: CSAPDTQYF. The CDR3 DNA is TGCAGTGCTCCAGATACGCAGTATTTT.

The CDR3 sequence is CASSNGLAGFLTYEQYF. In DNA form, the CDR3 reads TGTGCCAGCAGCAATGGACTAGCGGGATTCCTTACCTACGAGCAGTACTTC. The chain joins TRBV21-1 to TRBJ2-7; TRBD2 is the table's D call, not checked against the DNA. TRBV21-1 is described as a pseudogene. The CDR3 is 17 amino acids.

V usage is TRBV29-1 and J usage is TRBJ2-1, with 7 bases lining up with TRBD1. CDR1 and CDR2 from the germline V gene are SQVTM and ANQGSEA. V shed 6 bases and J 4 bases; nucleotides not matched to a gene: 6. CDR3 size: 13 residues. CDR3 nucleotides: TGCAGCGTGGACAGGAGCCTGTACAATGAGCAGTTCTTC. It yields the protein CSVDRSLYNEQFF.

The chain joins TRBV13 to TRBJ1-1, with D perhaps TRBD1 (6 bases). Between the trimmed V and J ends, which lost 6 bases and 0 bases, there was a span of 11 bases. Germline V CDR1 and CDR2: PRHDT, FYEKMQ (reference sequence). This CDR3 is 14 amino acids long. The CDR3 DNA sequence: TGTGCCAGCAGGGCGGGACACCTGAACACTGAAGCTTTCTTT. Translation gives CASRAGHLNTEAFF. Full variable domain (missing parts from reference TRBV13 and TRBJ1-1): AAGVIQSPRHLIKEKRETATLKCYPIPRHDTVYWYQQGPGQDPQFLISFYEKMQSDKGSIPDRFSAQQFSDYHSELNMSSLELGDSALYFCASRAGHLNTEAFFGQGTRLTVV.

This chain links TRBV18 with TRBJ2-3, with 7 bases fitting TRBD2. Germline assignment: CDR1 KGHSH and CDR2 LQKENI. This CDR3 contains 14 residues. J lost 6 bases, V lost 3 bases, and 6 bases had no gene match. CDR3 DNA: TGTGCCAGCTCACCGAGCGGGGAGGGGGATACGCAGTATTTT. As protein: CASSPSGEGDTQYF.

CDR3 sequence (DNA): TGTGCCAGCAGCCAAGCGGTCGCGGCTAACTATGGCTACACCTTC. This codes for CASSQAVAANYGYTF. The chain has TRBV14 and TRBJ1-2, with D uncertain. With 1 base removed from V and 0 bases from J, the gap between germline ends came to 9 bases. This CDR3 is 15 amino acids long. Germline loops: CDR1 SGHDN, CDR2 FVKESK.

This clone was seen more than once but under ten times. The chain's CDR3 is CAWKGENQGVQYF. CDR3 bases: TGTGCCTGGAAAGGTGAGAATCAAGGAGTTCAGTACTTC. The chain is built from TRBV30 and TRBJ2-4, with D hard to call. The CDR3 is made up of 13 amino acids. CDR1 and CDR2 (germline): GTSNPN, SVGIG (reference sequence). V shed 4 bases and J shed 11 bases, with 18 bases lying between them.

In regard to this clone: This is likely an artifact of a read error, given a far larger clone one base away. Other DNA sequences within the sample encode an identical CDR3. V usage is TRBV11-2 and J usage is TRBJ2-1; 7 positions match TRBD1. The trim removed 4 bases at V and 10 bases at J, leaving 4 bases unmatched. The germline CDR1 and CDR2 sequences are SGHAT and FQNNGV. This CDR3 has 12 residues. The CDR3 loop is CASSSIGGEQFF. In nucleotides, the CDR3 is TGTGCCAGCAGCTCGATAGGGGGCGAGCAGTTCTTC.

The chain recombines TRBV4-1 with TRBJ2-5; D is possibly TRBD1 or TRBD2 (6 bases each). The CDR3 sequence is 15 residues long. CDR1 and CDR2 from the germline V gene are MGHRA and YSYEKL. V gave up 0 bases and J gave up 4 bases, with 12 bases separating them. The CDR3 DNA sequence: TGCGCCAGCAGCCAAGATTCGGGGGCGGGAGAGACCCAGTACTTC. It encodes CASSQDSGAGETQYF.

The rearrangement links TRBV9 to TRBJ2-1; a possible D gene is TRBD1 (6 bases). Germline CDR1 reads SGDLS; CDR2 reads YYNGEE. Trimming shortened V by 0 bases and J by 7 bases, and 14 bases separated the two germline ends. The length of the CDR3 is 15 residues. The CDR3 coding sequence is TGTGCCAGCAGCGTAGGTGGGGGCCGGTTGAATGAGCAGTTCTTC. This sequence encodes CASSVGGGRLNEQFF.

The rearrangement links TRBV28 to TRBJ1-5; D call uncertain. Between the trimmed V and J ends, which lost 2 bases and 4 bases, there was a span of 6 bases. CDR3 length: 13 residues. Germline lookup yields CDR1 MDHEN and CDR2 SYDVKM. The CDR3, as DNA: TGTGCCAGCAGTTTAGGGTGGAATCAGCCCCAGCATTTT. Amino acid sequence: CASSLGWNQPQHF.

This clone was seen only once. The chain employs TRBV18 and TRBJ2-3; 7 bases are a match to TRBD2. The CDR3 spans 16 residues. With 1 base clipped from V and 0 bases from J, the junction kept 4 bases outside the gene matches. Germline V gene sequence: CDR1 KGHSH, CDR2 LQKENI. CDR3 amino acids: CASSPLEAGSTDTQYF. The DNA for the CDR3 is TGTGCCAGCTCACCACTGGAAGCGGGAAGCACAGATACGCAGTATTTT.

This clone was seen at least ten times. The J gene is TRBJ1-3, the V gene TRBV7-8; D not resolved. This CDR3 is 14 amino acids long. Looked up from germline, CDR1 is SGHVS and CDR2 is FQNEAQ. Trimming stripped 5 bases from V and 4 bases from J, with 12 bases between. This chain's CDR3 is CASSPPTQGNTIYF. CDR3 nucleotides: TGTGCCAGCAGCCCCCCGACGCAAGGAAACACCATATATTTT.

The chain employs TRBV4-2 and TRBJ2-3; TRBD2 agrees at 12 bases. V lost 4 bases and J lost 3; bases outside the gene matches: 11. The CDR3 consists of 18 residues. CDR1 LGHNA and CDR2 YNFKEQ come from the germline V gene. CDR3 sequence: CASSLLAGGQVWTDTQYF. The CDR3 DNA reads TGTGCCAGCAGCCTCCTAGCGGGAGGGCAGGTGTGGACAGATACGCAGTATTTT.

The chain links TRBV2 to TRBJ2-5; TRBD2 is a possible D gene (6 bases). Germline V gene sequence: CDR1 SNHLY, CDR2 FYNNEI. The CDR3 consists of 14 residues. V lost 7 bases, J lost 4 bases, and 16 bases lay in between. The CDR3 nucleotides are TGTGCCAGCAACCGGGACTCCGTCGGAGAGACCCAGTACTTC. Translation gives CASNRDSVGETQYF.

This clone was observed once. The V gene is TRBV27, the J gene TRBJ1-1; D unclear. The length of the CDR3 is 13 residues. From germline, CDR1 is MNHEY and CDR2 SMNVEV (reference sequence). V dropped 6 bases and J dropped 0 bases, with 8 bases sitting between them. The CDR3 nucleotides are TGTGCCAGCAGGGGCAGAATGAACACTGAAGCTTTCTTT. Protein: CASRGRMNTEAFF.

V usage is TRBV10-2 and J usage is TRBJ2-7; D is ambiguous. This CDR3 is built from 12 residues. The germline CDR1 and CDR2 sequences are WSHSY and SAAADI. V lost 3 bases and J lost 3, with 6 bases in between. The CDR3 region has the DNA TGCGCCAGCAGTGACAGCCTCTACGAGCAGTACTTC. Its translation is CASSDSLYEQYF.

This sequence joins TRBV27 and TRBJ2-3; 10 bases match TRBD2. V lost 0 bases, J lost 3 bases, and 6 bases stayed unmatched. The CDR3 has 17 residues. CDR1 and CDR2 from the germline V gene are MNHEY and SMNVEV (reference sequence). The CDR3 coding sequence is TGTGCCAGCAGTTTATCGGGAGGTAGCGGGAGGACAGATACGCAGTATTTT. Its translation: CASSLSGGSGRTDTQYF.

J is TRBJ2-1 and V is TRBV6-4; D might be TRBD2 (6 bases). V was cut by 3 bases and J by 0 bases, with 9 bases left in between. Germline CDR1 is MRHNA and CDR2 is SNTAGT. The CDR3 spans 15 residues. The CDR3 region is CASSEGGGSYNEQFF. In DNA form, the CDR3 reads TGTGCCAGCAGTGAGGGGGGAGGCTCCTACAATGAGCAGTTCTTC.

The V gene is TRBV7-6, the J gene TRBJ1-1; D uncertain. The V gene lost 1 base and the J gene lost 3 bases, with 9 bases spanning the gap. Per the germline V gene, CDR1 is SGHVS and CDR2 is FNYEAQ. The CDR3 extends over 14 amino acids. The CDR3 DNA reads TGTGCCAGCAGCTTAGTTGTCGGAGACACTGAAGCTTTCTTT. The encoded protein is CASSLVVGDTEAFF. The full variable domain, completed using reference TRBV7-6 and TRBJ1-1, is GAGVSQSPRYKVTKRGQDVALRCDPISGHVSLYWYRQALGQGPEFLTYFNYEAQQDKSGLPNDRFSAERPEGSISTLTIQRTEQRDSAMYRCASSLVVGDTEAFFGQGTRLTVV.

This clone has only a few counts. The rearrangement uses TRBV5-1 and TRBJ2-1, with TRBD2 matching over 8 bases. The CDR3 length is 15 residues. In germline, CDR1 is SGHRS, CDR2 YFSETQ. V shed 5 bases, J shed 8 bases, and the junction held 12 bases outside the gene matches. The CDR3 here is CASRRAGAFGDEQFF. The CDR3 nucleotides are TGCGCCAGCAGAAGAGCGGGAGCCTTTGGGGATGAGCAGTTCTTC. The full variable domain, in which reference TRBV5-1 and TRBJ2-1 provide the parts outside the CDR3, is KAGVTQTPRYLIKTRGQQVTLSCSPISGHRSVSWYQQTPGQGLQFLFEYFSETQRNKGNFPGRFSGRQFSNSRSEMNVSTLELGDSALYLCASRRAGAFGDEQFFGPGTRLTVL.

This sequence joins TRBV19 and TRBJ2-7; 7 nucleotides align to TRBD2. The CDR3 is made up of 15 amino acids. CDR1 and CDR2 from the germline V gene are LNHDA and SQIVND (reference sequence). With V trimmed by 5 bases and J by 6 bases, 13 bases remained unmatched. The DNA of the CDR3 is TGTGCCAGTAGTTACGCCGGCGGGAGTGCTACCGAGCAGTACTTC. This encodes CASSYAGGSATEQYF.

The V call is TRBV2, the J call TRBJ2-7; D is tentatively TRBD1 or TRBD2 (5 bases each). Germline lookup yields CDR1 SNHLY and CDR2 FYNNEI. CDR3 length: 13 residues. V was pared by 5 bases and J by 2 bases, with 10 bases between. The CDR3 sequence is CASSKGRTYEQYF. CDR3 in DNA: TGTGCCAGCAGTAAGGGACGAACCTACGAGCAGTACTTC. Full variable domain (remainder filled in from reference TRBV2 and TRBJ2-7): EPEVTQTPSHQVTQMGQEVILRCVPISNHLYFYWYRQILGQKVEFLVSFYNNEISEKSEIFDDQFSVERPDGSNFTLKIRSTKLEDSAMYFCASSKGRTYEQYFGPGTRLTVT.